This TCR beta chain emerged from a study of beta chain features in type 1 diabetes. Study-level findings and limits: All four CD4+ subsets of Type 1 diabetes patients contained TCRB CDR3s that were moderately but significantly shorter.

Germline-derived CDR1 and CDR2 are SGHTA and FQGNSA. After removal of 1 base from V and 0 bases from J, the junction contained 3 bases not matched to a gene. The CDR3 is made up of 15 amino acids. Investigators reverse transcribed all isolated RNA, so they sequenced expressed TCRB transcripts. The assay was immunoSEQ multiplex PCR, and TCRdb's table has in-frame clones only and misses some. Of roughly 340,000 clones in the sample, approximately 13% were seen once. This clone has more than one count but fewer than ten. The antigen is not known. Sequencing input: naive CD4+ T cells from blood. The gene calls are TRBV7-2 and TRBJ2-7; 7 bases are a match to TRBD1. This sequence originates from a woman under 30 with type 1 diabetes. The CDR3 DNA is TGTGCCAGCAGCTTAGTAGGGGGCGGCTCCTACGAGCAGTACTTC. It translates to CASSLVGGGSYEQYF.